Detailed here is one T cell receptor beta chain. Its antigen specificity is not known. This may arise from a read error, as a much more abundant clone is one base away. The data belong to a study of metastatic and nonmetastatic thyroid tumors (dated by TCRdb to between 2020 and 2021). With regard to the full study: Repertoires were compared across peripheral blood and tumor or nodule tissue samples from malignant and benign thyroid patients.

General conclusions and limits of the study: TCR beta diversity was reported as significantly higher in malignant tumors than in benign nodules, in both blood and tumor samples.

The library was built by means of PCR. Instrument used: Illumina HiSeq 4000. High-throughput sequencing was used to profile the CDR3 region of the TCR beta-chain in every patient. Per the original workflow: CDR3 differences across clinicopathological groups were used to build a classifier for discriminating distant-metastatic papillary thyroid cancer patients. To measure repertoire diversity the researchers used the Shannon index, while the Morisita-Horn index served to gauge how similar the tumor and blood repertoires were. TCRdb ran its own pipeline on the public reads, namely fastp trimming at Q25 and MiXCR clone calling, and kept in-frame beta chains. These V and J calls originate from TCRdb's pipeline instead of the authors' own analysis. The table for this sample lists 15,000 to 20,000 clones; about a quarter of them were counted only once. More than 6% of the sample goes to the ten largest clones.

Including the terminal cysteine and phenylalanine, the CDR3 comprises 14 residues. Here the CDR3 DNA is all that survives: 42 bases in frame from base 1. Via the germline V gene (reference sequence), CDR1 is SGHNT and CDR2 YYREEE. A distance of 14 bases separates the germline ends of V and J, which lose 1 base and 7 bases respectively. No treatment had been received by any patient before thyroid surgery. Using T-cell receptor beta sequencing, the researchers looked back retrospectively at clinical samples from patients, gathered between about 2011 and 2018. The sequenced sample consisted of blood. This TCR derives from a female donor with papillary thyroid cancer or a benign thyroid nodule (not recorded which). Some clones in this sample may be carry-over from other donors' samples. This chain joins TRBV5-4 to TRBJ1-2; no D segment can be confidently identified. DNA sequence: TGTGCCAGCAGCTTGCGGGGAATCTGGTCTGGCTACACCTTC. Its product reads: CASSLRGIWSGYTF.